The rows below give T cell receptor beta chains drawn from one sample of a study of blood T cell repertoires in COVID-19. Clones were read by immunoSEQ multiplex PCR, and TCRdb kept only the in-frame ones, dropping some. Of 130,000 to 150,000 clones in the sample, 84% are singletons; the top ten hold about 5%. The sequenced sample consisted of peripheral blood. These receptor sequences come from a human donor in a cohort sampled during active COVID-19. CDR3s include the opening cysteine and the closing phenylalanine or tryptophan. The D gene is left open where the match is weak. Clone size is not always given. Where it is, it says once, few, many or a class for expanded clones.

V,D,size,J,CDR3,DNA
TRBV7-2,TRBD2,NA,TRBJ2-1,CASRAGTSYRNEQFF,TGTGCCAGCAGAGCCGGGACTAGTTATAGGAATGAGCAGTTCTTC
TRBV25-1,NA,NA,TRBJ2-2,CASSGGFGRGTGELFF,TGTGCCAGCAGTGGGGGCTTTGGGCGGGGCACCGGGGAGCTGTTTTTT
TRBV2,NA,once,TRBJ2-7,CASRKEAYEQYF,TGTGCCAGCAGGAAAGAGGCCTACGAGCAGTACTTC
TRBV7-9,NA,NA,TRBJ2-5,CASSLAPTSHYQETQYF,TGTGCCAGCAGCTTAGCGCCCACTAGCCACTACCAAGAGACCCAGTACTTC
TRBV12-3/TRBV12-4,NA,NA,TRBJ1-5,CASSWSKNQPQHF,TGTGCCAGCAGTTGGTCTAAGAATCAGCCCCAGCATTTT
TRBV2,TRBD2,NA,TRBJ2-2,CASSDPDSGPNTGELFF,TGTGCCAGCAGTGATCCGGATAGCGGGCCGAACACCGGGGAGCTGTTTTTT
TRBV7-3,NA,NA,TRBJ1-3,CASSLNPGPENTIYF,TGTGCCAGCAGCTTAAATCCGGGTCCGGAAAACACCATATATTTT
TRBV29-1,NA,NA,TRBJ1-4,CSVARGIGNEKLFF,TGCAGCGTTGCAAGGGGTATTGGAAATGAAAAACTGTTTTTT
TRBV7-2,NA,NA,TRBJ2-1,CASSLFRGNEQFF,TGTGCCAGCAGCTTATTCCGGGGGAATGAGCAGTTCTTC
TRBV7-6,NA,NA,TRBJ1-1,CASSLGWGGANTEAFF,TGTGCCAGCAGCTTAGGTTGGGGGGGCGCGAACACTGAAGCTTTCTTT
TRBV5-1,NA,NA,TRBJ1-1,CASSLGTVVNTEAFF,TGCGCCAGCAGCTTGGGGACTGTCGTGAACACTGAAGCTTTCTTT
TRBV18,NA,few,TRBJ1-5,CASSFDRPDQPQHF,TGTGCCAGCTCCTTTGACAGGCCAGATCAGCCCCAGCATTTT
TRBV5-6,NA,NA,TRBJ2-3,CASSFGTSTDTQYF,TGTGCCAGCAGCTTTGGGACTAGCACAGATACGCAGTATTTT
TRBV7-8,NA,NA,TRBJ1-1,CASSPGGRAREAFF,TGTGCCAGCAGCCCCGGGGGGCGGGCTAGAGAAGCTTTCTTT
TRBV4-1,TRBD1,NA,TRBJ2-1,CASSPQVGGFLYEQFF,TGCGCCAGCAGCCCCCAAGTAGGGGGCTTTTTGTATGAGCAGTTCTTC
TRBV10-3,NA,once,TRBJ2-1,CAISGQNNEQFF,TGTGCCATCAGTGGACAGAACAATGAGCAGTTCTTC
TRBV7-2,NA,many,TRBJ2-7,CASSLDSRVEQYF,TGTGCCAGCAGCTTAGACTCGCGAGTAGAGCAGTACTTC
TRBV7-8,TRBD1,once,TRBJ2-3,CASSTRGYSTDTQYF,TGTGCCAGCAGCACCAGGGGGTACAGCACAGATACGCAGTATTTT
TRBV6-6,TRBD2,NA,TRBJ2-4,CASRTSDAKNIQYF,TGTGCCAGCAGGACTAGCGATGCCAAAAACATTCAGTACTTC
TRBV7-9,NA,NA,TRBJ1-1,CASSLQGAGSTEAFF,TGTGCCAGCAGCTTACAAGGGGCAGGTAGCACTGAAGCTTTCTTT
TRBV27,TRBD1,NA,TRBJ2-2,CASSYRGPANTGELFF,TGTGCCAGCAGTTACAGGGGGCCCGCGAACACCGGGGAGCTGTTTTTT
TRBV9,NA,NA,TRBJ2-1,CASSVAAGWPLNEQFF,TGTGCCAGCAGCGTAGCGGCGGGCTGGCCTTTGAATGAGCAGTTCTTC
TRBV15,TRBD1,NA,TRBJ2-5,CATSRDRGTGWTQYF,TGTGCCACCAGCAGAGATCGTGGGACAGGGTGGACCCAGTACTTC
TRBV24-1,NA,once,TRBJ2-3,CATSDPRGAADTQYF,TGTGCCACCAGTGACCCTAGAGGAGCAGCAGATACGCAGTATTTT
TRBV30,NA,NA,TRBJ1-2,CAWVKTGIQGYTF,TGTGCCTGGGTTAAAACAGGGATCCAAGGCTACACCTTC